This TCR beta chain is drawn from a study of graft-versus-host responses after intestinal transplantation. This clone was seen once. Its antigen is still unknown. With 5 bases clipped from V and 1 base from J, the junction kept 8 bases outside the gene matches. This CDR3 has 15 amino acids. Germline lookup yields CDR1 SGHTA and CDR2 FQGNSA. TCRdb's table, derived via immunoSEQ multiplex PCR, lists solely in-frame clones and lacks some. The table includes some 120,000 clones, 90% detected once. The sample consisted of unstimulated CD4+ T cells sorted from spleen or lymph node cells, taken before intestinal transplant. The chain carries TRBV7-2 and TRBJ2-7, with 7 nucleotides matching TRBD1. This TCR was sampled from a human donor who received an intestinal transplant. CDR3 sequence: CASSRSRQGSYEQYF. In nucleotides, the CDR3 is TGTGCCAGCAGCCGCAGTAGACAGGGATCCTACGAGCAGTACTTC.